Following are 12 T cell receptor beta chains from one sample sequenced in a study of shared clonotypes between healthy human individuals. Profiled with immunoSEQ multiplex PCR; TCRdb holds only in-frame clones, not every one. The sample records 470,000 or so clones, almost 80% being singletons. The specimen was PBMCs. These receptors were taken from a woman in her thirties or forties in good health. Some clones in this sample may be carry-over from other donors' samples.

The chain combines TRBV4-2 with TRBJ2-7; D is possibly TRBD2 (6 bases). Trimming left V 0 bases short and J 4 bases short, with 10 bases between. Germline V lookup: CDR1 LGHNA, CDR2 YNFKEQ. The CDR3 extends over 14 amino acids. In DNA form, the CDR3 reads TGTGCCAGCAGCCAAGAGGGGGGACGGTACGAGCAGTACTTC. It encodes CASSQEGGRYEQYF.

This chain's CDR3 is CASSVNEAKNIQYF. The CDR3 DNA reads as TGTGCCAGCAGTGTCAACGAAGCCAAAAACATTCAGTACTTC. The chain joins TRBV5-6 to TRBJ2-4; no reliable D call. This CDR3 has 14 amino acids. Germline V gives CDR1 SGHDT, CDR2 YYEEEE. V lost 5 bases and J 0 bases, leaving 9 bases between the germline ends.

CDR3 sequence (DNA): TGTGCCAGCAGTGAAGACATATACTCCTACAATGAGCAGTTCTTC. Amino acids: CASSEDIYSYNEQFF. The V gene is TRBV2, the J gene TRBJ2-1; D is uncertain. The CDR3 is made up of 15 amino acids. Deletions cut 1 base from V and 0 bases from J, with 7 bases between. Germline V CDR1 and CDR2: SNHLY, FYNNEI.

The chain links TRBV6-6 to TRBJ1-6; 10 nucleotides agree with TRBD1. The trim removed 8 bases at V and 9 bases at J, leaving 4 bases unmatched. From germline, CDR1 is MNHNY and CDR2 SVGAGI (reference sequence). The CDR3 runs 13 residues. Written as DNA, the CDR3 is TGTGCCAGCGGGGGGACAGGGGTTTCACCCCTCCACTTT. Its protein product is CASGGTGVSPLHF.

The J gene is TRBJ2-1, the V gene TRBV6-1, with a possible D match to TRBD2 (5 bases). The CDR3 has 15 residues. Germline CDR1 and CDR2: MNHNS and SASEGT. V was trimmed by 6 bases and J by 0 bases, leaving 12 bases between them. CDR3 sequence reads: CASRDWRSSYNEQFF. The CDR3 bases are TGTGCCAGCAGGGACTGGCGAAGCTCCTACAATGAGCAGTTCTTC.

The chain combines TRBV7-9 with TRBJ2-5; tentatively, D is TRBD1 or TRBD2 (5 bases each). CDR1 and CDR2 from the germline V gene are SEHNR and FQNEAQ (reference sequence). The CDR3 contains 15 residues. Trimming took off 5 bases at V and 1 base at J, with 14 bases between the two ends. CDR3 coding DNA: TGTGCCAGCAGCCCTCGGGACGGCTTCCAAGAGACCCAGTACTTC. It yields the protein CASSPRDGFQETQYF. The full variable domain, its missing parts supplied by reference TRBV7-9 and TRBJ2-5, is DTGVSQNPRHKITKRGQNVTFRCDPISEHNRLYWYRQTLGQGPEFLTYFQNEAQLEKSRLLSDRFSAERPKGSFSTLEIQRTEQGDSAMYLCASSPRDGFQETQYFGPGTRLLVL.

This sequence joins TRBV10-3 and TRBJ2-7; D is unresolved. The V end lost 3 bases, the J end lost 4 bases, and 7 bases lay between the germline ends. In germline, CDR1 is ENHRY, CDR2 SYGVKD. This CDR3 is 12 amino acids long. CDR3 region: CAISDLAYEQYF. CDR3 in DNA: TGTGCCATCAGTGATTTAGCTTACGAGCAGTACTTC.

This clone was seen only once. This chain uses TRBV5-6 with TRBJ2-3; D is unresolved. Trimming shortened V by 1 base and J by 4 bases, and 7 bases separated the two germline ends. The germline V gene has CDR1 SGHDT and CDR2 YYEEEE. The CDR3 loop spans 13 amino acids. In DNA form, the CDR3 reads TGTGCCAGCAGCTTGAACTCGGCAGATACGCAGTATTTT. As protein: CASSLNSADTQYF.

This clone was picked up a small number of times. The V call is TRBV27, the J call TRBJ2-7; a weak D match, TRBD2 (5 bases). CDR3 length: 15 residues. The germline gives CDR1 MNHEY, CDR2 SMNVEV (reference sequence). Trimming removed 2 bases from V and 7 bases from J, with 18 bases in between. The CDR3 here is CASSLMSSSPGEQYF. The CDR3 region has the DNA TGTGCCAGCAGTTTAATGTCTAGCTCCCCGGGAGAGCAGTACTTC.

V and J are TRBV5-6 and TRBJ1-5; D remains ambiguous. The CDR3 sequence is 18 residues long. Germline lookup yields CDR1 SGHDT and CDR2 YYEEEE. V was pared by 3 bases and J by 0 bases, with 19 bases between. The CDR3 coding sequence is TGTGCCAGCAGCTCAACCCAAAAGGGAACTTATAGCAATCAGCCCCAGCATTTT. Translation: CASSSTQKGTYSNQPQHF.

The J gene is TRBJ2-7, the V gene TRBV15; possibly TRBD1 or TRBD2 for D (5 bases each). Per germline, CDR1 LNHNV and CDR2 YYDKDF (reference sequence). This CDR3 comprises 16 residues. V was shortened by 1 base and J by 3 bases, with 16 bases between the two germline ends. The CDR3 DNA reads TGTGCCACCAGCAGAGGAGGGGATATCAGGATCTACGAGCAGTACTTC. Its protein product is CATSRGGDIRIYEQYF.

J is TRBJ2-1 and V is TRBV6-4; TRBD1 is a possible D gene (5 bases). Germline V gene lookup returns CDR1 MRHNA and CDR2 SNTAGT. The CDR3 totals 15 residues. V lost 5 bases and J lost 2, with 13 bases in between. CDR3 region: CASSTQMGPYNEQFF. The CDR3 nucleotides are TGTGCCAGCAGTACCCAGATGGGGCCCTACAATGAGCAGTTCTTC.